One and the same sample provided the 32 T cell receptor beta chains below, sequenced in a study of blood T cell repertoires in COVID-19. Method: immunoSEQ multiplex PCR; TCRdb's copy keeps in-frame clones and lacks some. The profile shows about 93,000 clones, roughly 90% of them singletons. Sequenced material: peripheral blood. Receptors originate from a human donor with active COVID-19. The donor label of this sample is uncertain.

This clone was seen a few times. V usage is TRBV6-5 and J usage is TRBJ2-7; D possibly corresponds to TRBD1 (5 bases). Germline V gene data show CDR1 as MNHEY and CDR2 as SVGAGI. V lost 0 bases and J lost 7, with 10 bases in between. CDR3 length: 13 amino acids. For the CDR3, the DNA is TGTGCCAGCAGTTACTCTCAGGGATGGGAGCAGTACTTC. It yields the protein CASSYSQGWEQYF.

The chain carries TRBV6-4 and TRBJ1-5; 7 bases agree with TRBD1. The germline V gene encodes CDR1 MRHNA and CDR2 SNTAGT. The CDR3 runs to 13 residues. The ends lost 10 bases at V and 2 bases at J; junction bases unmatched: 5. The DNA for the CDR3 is TGTGCCACCGACAGGGTTGGCAATCAGCCCCAGCATTTT. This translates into CATDRVGNQPQHF.

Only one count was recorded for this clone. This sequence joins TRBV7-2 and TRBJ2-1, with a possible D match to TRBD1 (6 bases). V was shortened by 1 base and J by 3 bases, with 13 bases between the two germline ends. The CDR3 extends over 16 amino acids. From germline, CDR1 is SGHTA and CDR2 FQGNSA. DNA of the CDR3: TGTGCCAGCAGCTTAGATGCAGGGGCAATCTACAATGAGCAGTTCTTC. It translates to CASSLDAGAIYNEQFF.

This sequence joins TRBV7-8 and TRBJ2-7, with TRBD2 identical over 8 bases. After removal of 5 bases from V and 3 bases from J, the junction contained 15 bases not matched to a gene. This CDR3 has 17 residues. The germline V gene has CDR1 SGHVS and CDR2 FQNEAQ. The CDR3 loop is CASSPRGGSIAIYEQYF. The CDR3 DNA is TGTGCCAGCAGCCCCCGCGGGGGGAGCATCGCGATCTACGAGCAGTACTTC.

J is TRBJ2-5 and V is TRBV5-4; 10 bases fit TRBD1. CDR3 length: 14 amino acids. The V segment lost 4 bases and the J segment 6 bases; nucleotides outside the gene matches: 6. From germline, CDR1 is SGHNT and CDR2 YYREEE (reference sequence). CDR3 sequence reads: CASSADRGKQTQYF. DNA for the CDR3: TGTGCCAGCAGCGCGGACAGGGGGAAGCAGACCCAGTACTTC.

As DNA, the CDR3 is TGTGCCAGCAGTTTATCCCCTGACAGGGCCTATGGCTACACCTTC. Translating gives CASSLSPDRAYGYTF. The V and J genes are TRBV27 and TRBJ1-2; 7 bases align to TRBD1. The germline V gene has CDR1 MNHEY and CDR2 SMNVEV (reference sequence). Trimming cost V 0 bases and J 4 bases; bases outside gene matches: 5. The CDR3 extends over 15 amino acids.

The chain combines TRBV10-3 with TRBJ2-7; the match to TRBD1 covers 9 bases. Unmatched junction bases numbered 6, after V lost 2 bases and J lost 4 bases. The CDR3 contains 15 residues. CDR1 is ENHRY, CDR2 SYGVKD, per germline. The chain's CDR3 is CAISEGDRAKYEQYF. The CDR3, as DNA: TGTGCCATCAGTGAGGGGGACAGGGCTAAGTACGAGCAGTACTTC.

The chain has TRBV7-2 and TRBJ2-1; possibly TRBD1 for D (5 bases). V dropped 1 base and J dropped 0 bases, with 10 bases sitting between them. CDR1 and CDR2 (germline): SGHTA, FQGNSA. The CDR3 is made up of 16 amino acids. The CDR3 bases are TGTGCCAGCAGCTTAGATGGGGCCCGCTCCTACAATGAGCAGTTCTTC. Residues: CASSLDGARSYNEQFF.

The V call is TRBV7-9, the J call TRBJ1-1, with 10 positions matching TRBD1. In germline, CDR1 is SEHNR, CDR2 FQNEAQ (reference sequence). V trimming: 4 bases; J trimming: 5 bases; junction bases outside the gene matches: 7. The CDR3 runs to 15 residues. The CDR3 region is CASSSRQGARTEAFF. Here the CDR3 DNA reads TGTGCCAGCAGCTCCAGACAGGGGGCGAGGACTGAAGCTTTCTTT.

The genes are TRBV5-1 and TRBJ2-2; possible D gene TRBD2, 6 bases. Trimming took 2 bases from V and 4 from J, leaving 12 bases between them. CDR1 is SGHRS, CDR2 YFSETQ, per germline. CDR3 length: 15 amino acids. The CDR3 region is CASSFPSATTGELFF. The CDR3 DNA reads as TGCGCCAGCAGCTTCCCTAGCGCGACCACCGGGGAGCTGTTTTTT.

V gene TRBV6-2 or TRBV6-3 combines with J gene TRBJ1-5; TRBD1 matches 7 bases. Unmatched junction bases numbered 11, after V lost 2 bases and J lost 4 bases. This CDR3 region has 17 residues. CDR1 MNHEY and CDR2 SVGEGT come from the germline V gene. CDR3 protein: CASSYLPGGGGNQPQHF. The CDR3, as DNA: TGTGCCAGCAGTTACCTACCAGGGGGTGGGGGAAATCAGCCCCAGCATTTT.

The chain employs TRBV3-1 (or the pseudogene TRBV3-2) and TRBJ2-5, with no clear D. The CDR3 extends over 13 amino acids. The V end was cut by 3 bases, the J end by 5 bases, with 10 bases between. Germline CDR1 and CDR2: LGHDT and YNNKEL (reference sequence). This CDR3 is CASSHSSGETQYF. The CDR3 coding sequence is TGTGCCAGCAGCCATAGTTCAGGCGAGACCCAGTACTTC.

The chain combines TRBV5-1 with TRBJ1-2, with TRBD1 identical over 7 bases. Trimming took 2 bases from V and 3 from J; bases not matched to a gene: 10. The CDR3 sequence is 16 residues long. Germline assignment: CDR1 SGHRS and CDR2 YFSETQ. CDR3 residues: CASSLKQGSAYYGYTF. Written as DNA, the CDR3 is TGCGCCAGCAGCTTAAAACAGGGGTCGGCCTACTATGGCTACACCTTC.

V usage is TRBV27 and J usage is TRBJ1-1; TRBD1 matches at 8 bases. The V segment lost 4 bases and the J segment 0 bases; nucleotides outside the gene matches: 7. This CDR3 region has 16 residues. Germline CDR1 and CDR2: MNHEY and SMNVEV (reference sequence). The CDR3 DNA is TGTGCCAGCAGTTACCAAAGGACAGGGTTGAACACTGAAGCTTTCTTT. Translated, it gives CASSYQRTGLNTEAFF.

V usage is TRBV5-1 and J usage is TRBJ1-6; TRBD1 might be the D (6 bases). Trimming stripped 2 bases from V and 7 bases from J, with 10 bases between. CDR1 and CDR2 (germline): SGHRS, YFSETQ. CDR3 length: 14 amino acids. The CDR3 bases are TGCGCCAGCAGCTTTGGACAGTTGAATTCACCCCTCCACTTT. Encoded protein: CASSFGQLNSPLHF.

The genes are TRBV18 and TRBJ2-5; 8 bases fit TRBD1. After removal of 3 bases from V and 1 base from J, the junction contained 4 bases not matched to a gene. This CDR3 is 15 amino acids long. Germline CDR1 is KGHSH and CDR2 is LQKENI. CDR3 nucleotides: TGTGCCAGCTCACCGCGGACAGGGATCCAAGAGACCCAGTACTTC. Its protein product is CASSPRTGIQETQYF.

This CDR3 is CASSYRGGNTGELFF. For the CDR3, the DNA is TGTGCCAGCAGCTATCGCGGGGGAAACACCGGGGAGCTGTTTTTT. The chain is built from TRBV5-4 and TRBJ2-2; TRBD2 aligns across 7 bases. Per the germline V gene, CDR1 is SGHNT and CDR2 is YYREEE (reference sequence). Trimming cost V 3 bases and J 2 bases; bases outside gene matches: 4. The CDR3 is made up of 15 amino acids. Together with reference TRBV5-4 and TRBJ2-2, the CDR3 gives the full variable domain: ETGVTQSPTHLIKTRGQQVTLRCSSQSGHNTVSWYQQALGQGPQFIFQYYREEENGRGNFPPRFSGLQFPNYSSELNVNALELDDSALYLCASSYRGGNTGELFFGEGSRLTVL.

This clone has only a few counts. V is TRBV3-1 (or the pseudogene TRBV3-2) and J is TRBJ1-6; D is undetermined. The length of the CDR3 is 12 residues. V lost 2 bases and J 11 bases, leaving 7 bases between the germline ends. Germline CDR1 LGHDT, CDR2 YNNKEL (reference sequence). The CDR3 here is CASSQWPTPLHF. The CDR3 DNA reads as TGTGCCAGCAGCCAATGGCCCACACCCCTCCACTTT.

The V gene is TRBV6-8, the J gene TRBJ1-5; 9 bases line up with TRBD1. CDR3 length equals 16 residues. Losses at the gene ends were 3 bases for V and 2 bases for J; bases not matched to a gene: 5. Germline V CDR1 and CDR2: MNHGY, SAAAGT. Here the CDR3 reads CASSYYTGGGNQPQHF. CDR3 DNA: TGTGCCAGCAGTTATTATACAGGGGGCGGCAATCAGCCCCAGCATTTT.

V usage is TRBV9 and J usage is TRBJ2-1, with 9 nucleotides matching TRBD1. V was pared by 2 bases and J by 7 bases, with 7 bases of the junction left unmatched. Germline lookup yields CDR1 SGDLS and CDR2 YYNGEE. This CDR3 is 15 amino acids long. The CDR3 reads CASSVTETGGNEQFF. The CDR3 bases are TGTGCCAGCAGCGTTACCGAGACAGGGGGAAATGAGCAGTTCTTC.

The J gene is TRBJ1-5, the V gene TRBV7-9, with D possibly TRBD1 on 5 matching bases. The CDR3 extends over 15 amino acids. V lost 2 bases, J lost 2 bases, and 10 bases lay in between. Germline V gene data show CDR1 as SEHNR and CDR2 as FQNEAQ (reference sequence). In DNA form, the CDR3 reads TGTGCCAGCAGCTTATCGGACACTGGCAATCAGCCCCAGCATTTT. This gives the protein CASSLSDTGNQPQHF. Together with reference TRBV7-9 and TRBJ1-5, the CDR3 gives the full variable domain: DTGVSQNPRHKITKRGQNVTFRCDPISEHNRLYWYRQTLGQGPEFLTYFQNEAQLEKSRLLSDRFSAERPKGSFSTLEIQRTEQGDSAMYLCASSLSDTGNQPQHFGDGTRLSIL.

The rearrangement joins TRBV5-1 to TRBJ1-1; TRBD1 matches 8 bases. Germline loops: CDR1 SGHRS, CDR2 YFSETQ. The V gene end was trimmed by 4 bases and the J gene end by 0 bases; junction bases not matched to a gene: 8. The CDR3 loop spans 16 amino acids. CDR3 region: CASSLTGVKMNTEAFF. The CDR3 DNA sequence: TGCGCCAGCAGCCTGACAGGGGTCAAGATGAACACTGAAGCTTTCTTT.

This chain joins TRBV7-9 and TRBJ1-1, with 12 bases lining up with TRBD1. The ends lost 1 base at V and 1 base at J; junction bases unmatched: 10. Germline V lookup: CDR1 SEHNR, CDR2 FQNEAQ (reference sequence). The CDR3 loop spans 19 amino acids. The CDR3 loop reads CASSLVAKPGQGANTEAFF. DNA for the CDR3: TGTGCCAGCAGCTTAGTAGCGAAACCGGGACAGGGGGCGAACACTGAAGCTTTCTTT.

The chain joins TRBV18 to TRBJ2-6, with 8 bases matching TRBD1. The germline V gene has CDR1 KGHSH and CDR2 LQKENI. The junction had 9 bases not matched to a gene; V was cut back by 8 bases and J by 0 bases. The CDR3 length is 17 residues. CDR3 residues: CASNTGTGTSGANVLTF. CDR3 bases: TGTGCCAGCAACACCGGGACAGGCACCTCTGGGGCCAACGTCCTGACTTTC.

CDR3 DNA sequence: TGTGCCAGCTCGCAAAGCGGGGAGACCCAGTACTTC. Translated: CASSQSGETQYF. This chain connects TRBV18 to TRBJ2-5; TRBD2 might be the D (6 bases). Germline V gene lookup returns CDR1 KGHSH and CDR2 LQKENI. V was cut by 6 bases and J by 5 bases, with 10 bases left in between. This CDR3 has 12 amino acids.

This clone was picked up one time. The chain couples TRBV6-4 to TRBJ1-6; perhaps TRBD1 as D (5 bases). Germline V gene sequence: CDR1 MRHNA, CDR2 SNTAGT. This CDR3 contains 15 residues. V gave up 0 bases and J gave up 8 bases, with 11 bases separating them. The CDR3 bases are TGTGCCAGCAGTGACTCGGCAGGGCAGTATTCACCCCTCCACTTT. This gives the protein CASSDSAGQYSPLHF.

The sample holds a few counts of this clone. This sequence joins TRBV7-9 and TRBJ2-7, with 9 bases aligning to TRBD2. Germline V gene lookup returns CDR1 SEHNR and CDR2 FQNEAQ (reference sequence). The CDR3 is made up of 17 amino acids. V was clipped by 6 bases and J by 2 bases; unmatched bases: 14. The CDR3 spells CASSLQLNSGGPYEQYF. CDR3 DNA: TGTGCCAGCAGTCTCCAACTGAATAGCGGGGGACCCTACGAGCAGTACTTC.

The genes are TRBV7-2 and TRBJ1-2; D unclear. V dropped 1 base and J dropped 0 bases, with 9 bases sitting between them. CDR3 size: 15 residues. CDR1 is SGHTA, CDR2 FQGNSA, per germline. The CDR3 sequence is CASSLGPQANYGYTF. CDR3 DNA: TGTGCCAGCAGCTTAGGGCCCCAGGCTAACTATGGCTACACCTTC.

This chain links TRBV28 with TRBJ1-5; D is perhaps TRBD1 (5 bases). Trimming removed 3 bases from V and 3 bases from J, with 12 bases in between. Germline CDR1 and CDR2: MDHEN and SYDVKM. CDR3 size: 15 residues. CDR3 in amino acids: CASSFVQGSNQPQHF. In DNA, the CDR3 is TGTGCCAGCAGTTTTGTCCAGGGCTCCAATCAGCCCCAGCATTTT.

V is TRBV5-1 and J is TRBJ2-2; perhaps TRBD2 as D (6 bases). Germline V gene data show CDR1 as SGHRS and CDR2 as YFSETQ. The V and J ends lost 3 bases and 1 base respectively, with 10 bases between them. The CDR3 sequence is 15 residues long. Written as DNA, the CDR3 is TGCGCCAGCAGCTCCGGGACTCTGAACACCGGGGAGCTGTTTTTT. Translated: CASSSGTLNTGELFF.

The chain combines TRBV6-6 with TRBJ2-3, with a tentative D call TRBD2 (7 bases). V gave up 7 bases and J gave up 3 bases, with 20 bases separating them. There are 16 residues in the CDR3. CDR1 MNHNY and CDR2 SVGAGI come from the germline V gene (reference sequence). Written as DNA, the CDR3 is TGTGCCAGCACCACGAAGGGGGGGGTTCGTACAGATACGCAGTATTTT. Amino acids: CASTTKGGVRTDTQYF.

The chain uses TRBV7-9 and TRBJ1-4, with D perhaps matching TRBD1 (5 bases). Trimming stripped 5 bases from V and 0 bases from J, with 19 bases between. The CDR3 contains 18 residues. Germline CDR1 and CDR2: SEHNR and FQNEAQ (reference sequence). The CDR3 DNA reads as TGTGCCAGCAGCCGTCGACAGCGGGGGACCCCAACTAATGAAAAACTGTTTTTT. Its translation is CASSRRQRGTPTNEKLFF.